The 6 T cell receptor beta chains reported below all come from one sample, sequenced in a study of T cell repertoires in cytomegalovirus infection. TCRdb redid the calling of the reads with MiXCR, one entry per CDR3 protein. The table lists 200,000 to 250,000 distinct CDR3 sequences, under 8.5% of them singletons. The sequenced material came from PBMCs. The receptors originated from a human donor in good health (CMV status not recorded). Some clones in this sample may be carry-over from other donors' samples.

Judged by abundance, this clonotype is medium-sized (0.01 to 0.1%). The rearrangement links TRBV7-2 to TRBJ2-5, with 8 bases fitting TRBD1. CDR3 length: 15 residues. Trimming at V came to 5 bases and at J to 4 bases, leaving 9 bases not matched to a gene. Germline V gives CDR1 SGHTA, CDR2 FQGNSA. The CDR3 DNA is TGTGCCAGCAGCCAGCGACAGGGGAGGCTAGAGACCCAGTACTTC. Translating it yields CASSQRQGRLETQYF.

This clonotype has a handful of counts. The chain has TRBV6-1 and TRBJ2-7, with D hard to call. Germline V lookup: CDR1 MNHNS, CDR2 SASEGT. The V gene lost 4 bases and the J gene lost 3 bases, with 10 bases spanning the gap. The CDR3 length is 13 residues. CDR3 nucleotides: TGTGCCAGCAGTGCACCTACGAACTACGAGCAGTACTTC. Its protein is CASSAPTNYEQYF.

There are many counts of this clonotype. This chain links TRBV20-1 with TRBJ2-3; D call uncertain. CDR1 DFQATT and CDR2 SNEGSKA come from the germline V gene (reference sequence). This CDR3 contains 13 residues. Trimming pared 4 bases from V and 0 bases from J, leaving 8 bases between. The chain's CDR3 is CSANQSSTDTQYF. The CDR3 nucleotides are TGCAGTGCTAACCAGTCTAGCACAGATACGCAGTATTTT.

This clonotype was observed at least ten times. This sequence joins TRBV20-1 and TRBJ2-7; D may be TRBD2 (6 bases). CDR1 and CDR2 from the germline V gene are DFQATT and SNEGSKA (reference sequence). The CDR3 consists of 12 residues. V dropped 3 bases and J dropped 7 bases, with 13 bases sitting between them. The CDR3 sequence: CSASTAGREQYF. The CDR3 region has the DNA TGCAGTGCTAGCACAGCGGGCCGGGAGCAGTACTTC.

This clonotype showed up many times. The chain employs TRBV20-1 and TRBJ2-1; 8 bases align to TRBD1. The V gene's germline CDR1 is DFQATT and CDR2 SNEGSKA (reference sequence). With 0 bases clipped from V and 10 bases from J, the junction kept 11 bases outside the gene matches. The CDR3 totals 15 residues. The CDR3 sequence is CSARDPRQGMAEQFF. The DNA for the CDR3 is TGCAGTGCTAGAGATCCGAGACAGGGGATGGCGGAGCAGTTCTTC.

This clonotype has at least ten counts. V is TRBV6-1 and J is TRBJ2-7; D is unclear. The germline gives CDR1 MNHNS, CDR2 SASEGT. The CDR3 is 13 amino acids. V lost 6 bases to trimming and J lost 0 bases, with 9 bases between them. CDR3: CASSIGYSYEQYF. The DNA for the CDR3 is TGTGCCAGCAGCATCGGATACTCCTACGAGCAGTACTTC.